The 15 T cell receptor beta chains presented below share a single source sample, sequenced in a study of T cells in Graves' hyperthyroidism and ophthalmopathy (dated by TCRdb to between 2018 and 2021). To prepare the library, multiplex PCR was applied. The run used an Illumina HiSeq 2000. The TCR beta CDR3 regions were amplified from RNA transcripts. For the first round of RT-PCR on the TCR CDR3, the HTBI primer set was used together with the Qiagen OneStep RT-PCR kit. TCRdb trimmed the raw reads at Q25, called clones with MiXCR and kept productive beta chains. Entries that share a CDR3 protein sequence are merged under the most common genes and DNA. The sample yields hundreds of thousands of distinct CDR3 sequences; 15% to 20% were counted once. 28% of the sample comes from the top ten. Sequenced material: blood. The receptors come from a woman aged 18-35 years with Graves' ophthalmopathy.

This clonotype was seen at least ten times. The chain is built from TRBV6-1 and TRBJ2-2; possibly TRBD2 for D (6 bases). Germline assignment: CDR1 MNHNS and CDR2 SASEGT. The ends were cut back, 8 bases at V and 3 bases at J, with 13 bases in the middle. The CDR3 length is 14 residues. CDR3 amino acids: CASADRRDTGELFF. The CDR3 coding sequence is TGTGCCAGCGCCGACCGGAGGGACACCGGGGAGCTGTTTTTT.

The chain recombines TRBV6-4 with TRBJ2-3; 8 bases agree with TRBD1. Germline CDR1 is MRHNA and CDR2 is SNTAGT. CDR3 length: 15 residues. The junction had 6 bases not matched to a gene; V was cut back by 6 bases and J by 1 base. CDR3 bases: TGTGCCAGCAGGCCGTCAGGGGGCCGCACAGATACGCAGTATTTT. The encoded protein is CASRPSGGRTDTQYF.

This clonotype was counted ten times or more. V and J are TRBV7-9 and TRBJ1-1, with D tentatively TRBD1 (5 bases). Between the trimmed V and J ends, which lost 1 base and 2 bases, there was a span of 17 bases. CDR1 is SEHNR and CDR2 is FQNEAQ in the germline V gene (reference sequence). This CDR3 spans 17 amino acids. The CDR3 region is CASSLGGLRNPNTEAFF. DNA of the CDR3: TGTGCCAGCAGCTTAGGGGGACTCAGAAATCCCAACACTGAAGCTTTCTTT.

This clonotype was observed at least ten times. The chain carries TRBV5-7 and TRBJ2-6; 7 positions match TRBD2. TRBV5-7 is designated an ORF whose function remains uncertain. The trim removed 7 bases at V and 0 bases at J, leaving 13 bases unmatched. The CDR3 covers 18 residues. The CDR3 DNA follows: TGTGCCAGCGGGCCTCACAGCGGGGCGATCTCTGGGGCCAACGTCCTGACTTTC. It encodes CASGPHSGAISGANVLTF.

The table lists this clonotype with many counts. V gene TRBV6-2 or TRBV6-3 combines with J gene TRBJ1-5; 9 bases fit TRBD1. Trimming took 2 bases from V and 6 from J; bases not matched to a gene: 2. Germline V CDR1 and CDR2: MNHEY, SVGEGT. This CDR3 spans 14 amino acids. The CDR3 DNA sequence: TGTGCCAGCAGTTACCACAGGGGGCGTCAGCCCCAGCATTTT. Translated: CASSYHRGRQPQHF.

This clonotype was detected only a few times. The V and J genes are TRBV20-1 and TRBJ2-3; D could derive from TRBD1 or TRBD2 (5 bases each). There are 15 residues in the CDR3. The V gene lost 5 bases and the J gene lost 3 bases, with 18 bases spanning the gap. In germline, CDR1 is DFQATT, CDR2 SNEGSKA (reference sequence). The CDR3 DNA is TGCAGTGCTGGCCCCCTTCGTGAGGGGACAGATACGCAGTATTTT. Encoded protein: CSAGPLREGTDTQYF.

This clonotype was counted ten times or more. The V call is TRBV20-1, the J call TRBJ2-4; D is undetermined. CDR1 is DFQATT and CDR2 is SNEGSKA in the germline V gene (reference sequence). CDR3 length: 14 amino acids. V was shortened by 3 bases and J by 0 bases, with 9 bases between the two germline ends. In nucleotides, the CDR3 is TGCAGTGCTAGTAGTGGGGAAGCCAAAAACATTCAGTACTTC. Translated, it gives CSASSGEAKNIQYF.

V and J are TRBV2 and TRBJ1-6; D unclear. Germline loops: CDR1 SNHLY, CDR2 FYNNEI. Trimming pared 6 bases from V and 9 bases from J, leaving 18 bases between. The CDR3 is 15 amino acids. The CDR3 reads CASSTPGSKFSPLHF. The CDR3 DNA reads as TGTGCCAGCAGCACTCCGGGGTCGAAATTTTCACCCCTCCACTTT.

There are many counts of this clonotype. J is TRBJ2-2 and V is TRBV2; the D gene is possibly TRBD2 (5 bases). There are 13 residues in the CDR3. Trimming took off 1 base at V and 7 bases at J, with 7 bases between the two ends. The germline gives CDR1 SNHLY, CDR2 FYNNEI. The CDR3, as DNA: TGTGCCAGCAGTGAAGGAGGGCTCGGGGAGCTGTTTTTT. Protein: CASSEGGLGELFF.

To note about this clonotype: This may arise from a read error, as a much more abundant clone is one base away. This sequence joins TRBV29-1 and TRBJ2-2; D not certain. CDR3 length: 12 amino acids. Trimming left V 4 bases short and J 6 bases short, with 9 bases between. Germline-derived CDR1 and CDR2 are SQVTM and ANQGSEA. The CDR3 region has the DNA TGCAGCGTTGGAACGTGGGCCGGGGAGCTGTTTTTT. Its protein is CSVGTWAGELFF.

This chain connects TRBV2 to TRBJ2-3; 11 nucleotides line up with TRBD2. CDR3 size: 16 residues. CDR1 is SNHLY and CDR2 is FYNNEI in the germline V gene. The V and J ends lost 4 bases and 2 bases, in that order; junction bases with no gene match: 5. CDR3 amino acids: CASSGSGRASTDTQYF. The DNA for the CDR3 is TGTGCCAGCAGTGGTAGCGGGAGGGCCTCCACAGATACGCAGTATTTT. The whole variable domain, filled in from reference TRBV2 and TRBJ2-3, reads EPEVTQTPSHQVTQMGQEVILRCVPISNHLYFYWYRQILGQKVEFLVSFYNNEISEKSEIFDDQFSVERPDGSNFTLKIRSTKLEDSAMYFCASSGSGRASTDTQYFGPGTRLTVL.

The sample holds many counts of this clonotype. V gene TRBV28 combines with J gene TRBJ2-1; unclear D gene. CDR3 size: 11 residues. Trimming removed 3 bases from V and 7 bases from J, with 4 bases in between. CDR1 is MDHEN, CDR2 SYDVKM, per germline. The CDR3 loop is CASSFLNEQFF. The CDR3, as DNA: TGTGCCAGCAGTTTCCTGAATGAGCAGTTCTTC. Filled out from reference TRBV28 and TRBJ2-1, the complete variable domain reads DVKVTQSSRYLVKRTGEKVFLECVQDMDHENMFWYRQDPGLGLRLIYFSYDVKMKEKGDIPEGYSVSREKKERFSLILESASTNQTSMYLCASSFLNEQFFGPGTRLTVL.

Ten or more counts support this clonotype. This chain uses TRBV5-1 with TRBJ2-3, with no clear D. The CDR3 contains 14 residues. Trimming removed 1 base at V and 2 bases at J, with 8 bases between. Germline V CDR1 and CDR2: SGHRS, YFSETQ. CDR3 sequence (DNA): TGCGCCAGCAGCTTGCAGGACCTCACAGATACGCAGTATTTT. Protein: CASSLQDLTDTQYF.

This clonotype was recorded many times. The chain links TRBV11-1 to TRBJ1-5, with 10 bases that match TRBD1. The V gene's germline CDR1 is SGHAT and CDR2 FQDESV (reference sequence). CDR3 length: 15 residues. The trim removed 10 bases at V and 7 bases at J, leaving 13 bases unmatched. The CDR3 nucleotides read TGTGCCATCGAAGCGGGACAGGGGAGGGGCCAGCCCCAGCATTTT. Translating gives CAIEAGQGRGQPQHF. The full variable domain, in which reference TRBV11-1 and TRBJ1-5 provide the parts outside the CDR3, is EAEVAQSPRYKITEKSQAVAFWCDPISGHATLYWYRQILGQGPELLVQFQDESVVDDSQLPKDRFSAERLKGVDSTLKIQPAELGDSAMYLCAIEAGQGRGQPQHFGDGTRLSIL.

The genes are TRBV18 and TRBJ1-3; no reliable D call. V was clipped by 3 bases and J by 0 bases, with 12 bases between them. The CDR3 is 16 residues long. The germline V gene encodes CDR1 KGHSH and CDR2 LQKENI. CDR3 DNA sequence: TGTGCCAGCTCACCGGGTGTGGTTTCCTCTGGAAACACCATATATTTT. It is translated as CASSPGVVSSGNTIYF.